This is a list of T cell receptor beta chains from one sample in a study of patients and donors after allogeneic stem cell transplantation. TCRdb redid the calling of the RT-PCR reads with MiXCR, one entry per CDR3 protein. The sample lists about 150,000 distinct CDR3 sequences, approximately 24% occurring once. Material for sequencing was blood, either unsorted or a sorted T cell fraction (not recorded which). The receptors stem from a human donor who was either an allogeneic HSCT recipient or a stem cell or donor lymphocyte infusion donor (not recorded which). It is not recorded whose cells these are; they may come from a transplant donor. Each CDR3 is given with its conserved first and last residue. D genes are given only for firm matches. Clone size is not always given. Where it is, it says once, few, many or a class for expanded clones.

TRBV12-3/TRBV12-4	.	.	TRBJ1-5	CASRAVTGGNQPQHF	TGTGCCAGCAGGGCGGTAACAGGTGGCAATCAGCCCCAGCATTTT
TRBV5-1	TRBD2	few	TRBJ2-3	CASSLVVAGGPSTDTQYF	TGCGCCAGCAGCTTGGTGGTAGCGGGGGGCCCTAGCACAGATACGCAGTATTTT
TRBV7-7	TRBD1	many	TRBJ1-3	CASSDRDREHSGNTIYF	TGTGCCAGCAGCGACCGGGACAGGGAACACTCTGGAAACACCATATATTTT
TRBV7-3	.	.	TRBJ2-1	CASSRLGYNEQFF	TGTGCCAGCAGTCGACTAGGCTACAATGAGCAGTTCTTC
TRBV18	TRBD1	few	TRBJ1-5	CASSPPPGTGKQGSNQPQHF	TGTGCCAGCTCACCACCCCCCGGGACAGGGAAACAGGGTAGCAATCAGCCCCAGCATTTT
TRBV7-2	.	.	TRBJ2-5	CASSPIPQETQYF	TGTGCCAGCAGCCCCATTCCTCAAGAGACCCAGTACTTC
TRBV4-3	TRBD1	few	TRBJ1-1	CASSQGFFRGPEAFF	TGCGCCAGCAGCCAGGGTTTCTTCAGGGGGCCTGAAGCTTTCTTT
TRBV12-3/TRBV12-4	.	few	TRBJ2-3	CASSLNSLRGQGDTQYF	TGTGCCAGCAGCCTAAACTCTCTCAGGGGTCAGGGAGATACGCAGTATTTT
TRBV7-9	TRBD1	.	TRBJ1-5	CASSLTGEGRNQPQHF	TGTGCCAGCAGCTTGACAGGGGAAGGGAGGAATCAGCCCCAGCATTTT
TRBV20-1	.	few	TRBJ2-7	CSARGPAGYEQYF	TGCAGTGCTAGGGGTCCGGCGGGCTACGAGCAGTACTTC